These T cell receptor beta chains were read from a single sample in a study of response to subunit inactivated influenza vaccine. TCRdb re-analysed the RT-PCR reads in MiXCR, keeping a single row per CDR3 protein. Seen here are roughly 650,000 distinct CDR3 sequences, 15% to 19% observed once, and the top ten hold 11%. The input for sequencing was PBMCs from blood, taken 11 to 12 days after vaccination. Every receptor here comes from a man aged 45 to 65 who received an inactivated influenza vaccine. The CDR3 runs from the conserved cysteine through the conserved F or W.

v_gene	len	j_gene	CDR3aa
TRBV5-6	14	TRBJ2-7	CASSFWTVTYEQYF
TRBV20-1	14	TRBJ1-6	CSALQRQGNSPLHF
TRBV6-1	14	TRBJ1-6	CASSNDRRLSPLHF
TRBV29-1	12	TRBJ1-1	CSVGRMNTEAFF
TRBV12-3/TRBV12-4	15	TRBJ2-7	CASRDNRGVSYEQYF
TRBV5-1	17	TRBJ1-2	CASSSPRDAFPFDGYTF
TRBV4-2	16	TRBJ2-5	CASSQDPSGGFETQYF
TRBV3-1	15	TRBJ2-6	CASSQGFSGANVLTF
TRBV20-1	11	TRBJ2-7	CSANIGPKQYF
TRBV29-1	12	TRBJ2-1	CSVALHYNEQFF
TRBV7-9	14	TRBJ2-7	CASSPLGSTYEQYF
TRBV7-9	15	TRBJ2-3	CASSLVGAVTDTQYF
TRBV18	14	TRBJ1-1	CASSPTTGGIGAFF
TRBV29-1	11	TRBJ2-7	CSVGRAAEQYF
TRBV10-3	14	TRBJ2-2	CAISAGGRIGELFF